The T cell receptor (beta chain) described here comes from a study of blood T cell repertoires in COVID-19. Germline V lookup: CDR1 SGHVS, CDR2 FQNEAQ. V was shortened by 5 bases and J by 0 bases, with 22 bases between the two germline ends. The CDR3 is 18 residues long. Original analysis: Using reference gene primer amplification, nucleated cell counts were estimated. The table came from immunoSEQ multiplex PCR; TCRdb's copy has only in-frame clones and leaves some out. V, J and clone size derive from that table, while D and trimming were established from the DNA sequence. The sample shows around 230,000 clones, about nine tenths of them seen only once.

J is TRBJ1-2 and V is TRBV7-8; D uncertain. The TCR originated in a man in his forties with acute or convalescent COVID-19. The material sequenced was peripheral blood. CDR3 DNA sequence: TGTGCCAGCAGCCGCGGCAACTTTAACGACAAAGCTAACTATGGCTACACCTTC. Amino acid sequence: CASSRGNFNDKANYGYTF.